This T cell receptor (beta chain) comes out of a study of molecular identifiers for immune sequencing clone quantification (dated by TCRdb to between 2018 and 2020). A note on the overall study: For a replicate experiment, the RNA from either approximately 20,000 or 100,000 naive CD8 T cells was divided into five aliquots, and four of those aliquots went on to sequencing. This methods study benchmarked molecular-identifier clustering-based TCR repertoire sequencing (MIDCIRS) and TCR RNA copy counting, using CD8 T cells to do so.

This clonotype was seen ten or more times. There is no known antigen for this receptor. Per-base quality was not reported, and no clone a single base away is much larger than it. From the germline V gene, CDR1 is LGHNA and CDR2 is YNFKEQ. At the junction V is shortened by 2 bases and J by 6 bases; bases outside the gene matches: 11. The CDR3 runs 16 residues from the cysteine to the phenylalanine. Only the CDR3 region is kept as DNA, spanning 48 bases read in frame from base 1. Library preparation employed PCR. For sequencing, an Illumina HiSeq 4000 was employed. Bulk TCR libraries were prepared as previously described, using TCR primers listed in Table S5. Total RNA was purified with the Qiagen AllPrep DNA/RNA kit. Before analysis, reads from multiple sequencing runs of one library were combined. As for the authors' bioinformatics: Reads were retained only if their TCR constant sequence matched exactly, and those retained reads were trimmed to 150 nt and grouped according to their 12-nt molecular barcodes. Reads in each barcode group were sub-clustered using a 15% Levenshtein threshold, and a quality-weighted consensus sequence was built for each RNA molecule. Non-functional sequences were discarded, and so were lower-count sequences lying one edit away from another sequence. Based on a fit of two negative binomial distributions, barcode sub-clusters having less than 20% of the maximum read count were discarded. TCRdb reprocessing: public reads trimmed at Q25 with fastp, clones called with MiXCR, in-frame beta chains kept. Rows with one shared CDR3 protein collapse into an entry with the most common genes and DNA. TCRdb, not the original authors, processed these V and J calls. This sample holds under 650,000 distinct CDR3 sequences; around 20% were observed only once. Of the sample, 0.85% falls within the top ten clones.

Libraries of naive CD8 T cells were built from anywhere between roughly 19,000 and 1,000,000 sorted cells, with 10%, 30% or 50% of the purified RNA used. On a BD FACSAria II, naive CD8 T cells were FACS-sorted as CD8+CD4-CCR7+CD45RA+ and collected into RLT Plus buffer. To test detection sensitivity, Jurkat RNA equivalent to more than eight TCR copies was spiked into samples of roughly 19,000-1,000,000 naive CD8 T cells. CD8 T cells were enriched using RosetteSep CD8+ T Cell Enrichment Cocktail and Ficoll-Paque, and the enriched cells then underwent ACK red cell lysis. On the study overall, not on this receptor specifically: In CMV-specific effector cells, clones with more than 20 RNA copies accounted for over 97% of molecules, whereas in naive cells such clones accounted for under 1%. When barcode sub-clustering was omitted, TCR diversity was inflated by chimeric consensus sequences, with chimeras reaching as high as 47%. Spiked-in Jurkat TCR RNA (roughly 10 copies' worth), which is not part of the donor repertoire, was contained in the naive libraries. Identical TCR molecules sharing a barcode could cause highly expanded clone sizes to be underestimated. A single cell's worth of spiked-in Jurkat TCR RNA was reported detectable even among 750,000 to 1,000,000 naive CD8 T cells. Modeling indicated 2.5 to 3 TCR RNA copies recovered per cell, compared with around 9.8 by digital PCR, which implies a capture efficiency of 25% to 35%.

The chain was built from TRBV4-2 and TRBJ2-7; a stretch of 9 junction bases matches TRBD2. Source material: naive CD8+ T cells from blood, with Jurkat cell RNA spiked in. This specimen's cell subset or site label, per the study, means: FACS-sorted CD8+CD4-CCR7+CD45RA+ naive T cells. This clonotype was obtained from a human donor in good health. Some libraries in this study had Jurkat cell RNA spiked in. The CDR3 is CASSQSYTAGGLEQYF. The bases read TGTGCCAGCAGCCAAAGTTATACAGCGGGGGGTCTCGAGCAGTACTTC.